This TCR beta chain is from a study of identical twins. TCRdb analysed the 5' RACE reads with MiXCR anew, one entry per CDR3 protein. In the table there are hundreds of thousands of distinct CDR3 sequences, about 18% of which are singletons. The junction had 10 bases not matched to a gene; V was cut back by 11 bases and J by 15 bases. This CDR3 is 10 amino acids long. The sample holds a few counts of this clonotype. These records were also assigned to another study, of T cells expressing NK-cell markers. That paper notes: Sorted CD3+CD56+NKG2C+, CD3+CD56+NKG2C- and CD3+CD56-NKG2C+ T-cell subsets were beta-chain profiled. Most of the eight sequenced donors were HCMV-seropositive; one was seronegative.

The sequence was obtained from a woman between 18 and 29 years old in good health. The chain joins TRBV12-3 or TRBV12-4 to TRBJ2-1, with 7 bases lining up with TRBD2. Sequenced input: PBMCs. The CDR3: CALGGGVRFF. DNA of the CDR3: TGTGCCCTGGGGGGAGGGGTAAGGTTCTTC.